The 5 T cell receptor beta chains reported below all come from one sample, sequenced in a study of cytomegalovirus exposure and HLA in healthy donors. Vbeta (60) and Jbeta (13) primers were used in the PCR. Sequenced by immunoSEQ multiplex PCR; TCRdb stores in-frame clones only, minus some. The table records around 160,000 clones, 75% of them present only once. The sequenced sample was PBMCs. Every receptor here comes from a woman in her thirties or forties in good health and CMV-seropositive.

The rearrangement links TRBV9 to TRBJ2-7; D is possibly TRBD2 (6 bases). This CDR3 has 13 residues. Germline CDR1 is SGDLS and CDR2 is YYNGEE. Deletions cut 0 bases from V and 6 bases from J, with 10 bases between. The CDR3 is CASSVAGAGEQYF. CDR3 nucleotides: TGTGCCAGCAGCGTAGCGGGAGCGGGCGAGCAGTACTTC. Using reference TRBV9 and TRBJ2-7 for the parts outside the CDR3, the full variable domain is DSGVTQTPKHLITATGQRVTLRCSPRSGDLSVYWYQQSLDQGLQFLIQYYNGEERAKGNILERFSAQQFPDLHSELNLSSLELGDSALYFCASSVAGAGEQYFGPGTRLTVT.

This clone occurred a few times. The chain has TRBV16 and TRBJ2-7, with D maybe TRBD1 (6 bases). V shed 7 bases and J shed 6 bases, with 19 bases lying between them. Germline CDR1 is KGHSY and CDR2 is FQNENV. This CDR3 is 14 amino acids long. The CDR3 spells CASTPGTPLSEQYF. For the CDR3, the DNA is TGTGCCAGCACCCCCGGGACACCCCTCTCCGAGCAGTACTTC.

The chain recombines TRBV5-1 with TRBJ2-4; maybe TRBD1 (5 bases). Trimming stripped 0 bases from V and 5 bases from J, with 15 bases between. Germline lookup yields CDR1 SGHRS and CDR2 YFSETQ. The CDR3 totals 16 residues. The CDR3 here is CASSLEAGIFQNIQYF. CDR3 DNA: TGCGCCAGCAGCTTGGAGGCAGGGATATTTCAAAACATTCAGTACTTC. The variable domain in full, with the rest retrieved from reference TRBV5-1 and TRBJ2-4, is KAGVTQTPRYLIKTRGQQVTLSCSPISGHRSVSWYQQTPGQGLQFLFEYFSETQRNKGNFPGRFSGRQFSNSRSEMNVSTLELGDSALYLCASSLEAGIFQNIQYFGAGTRLSVL.

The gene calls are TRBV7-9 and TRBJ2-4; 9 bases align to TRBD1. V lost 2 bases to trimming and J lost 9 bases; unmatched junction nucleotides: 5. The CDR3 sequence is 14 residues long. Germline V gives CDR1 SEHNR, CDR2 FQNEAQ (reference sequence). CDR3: CASSLMTGGGIQYF. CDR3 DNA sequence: TGTGCCAGCAGCTTAATGACAGGGGGGGGCATTCAGTACTTC. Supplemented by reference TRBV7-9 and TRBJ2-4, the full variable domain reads DTGVSQNPRHKITKRGQNVTFRCDPISEHNRLYWYRQTLGQGPEFLTYFQNEAQLEKSRLLSDRFSAERPKGSFSTLEIQRTEQGDSAMYLCASSLMTGGGIQYFGAGTRLSVL.

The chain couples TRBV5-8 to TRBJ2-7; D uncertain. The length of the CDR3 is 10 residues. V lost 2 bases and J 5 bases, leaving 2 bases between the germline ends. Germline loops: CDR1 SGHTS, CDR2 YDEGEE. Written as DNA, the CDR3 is TGTGCCAGCAGCTTTAACGAGCAGTACTTC. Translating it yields CASSFNEQYF.